This TCR beta chain was documented in a study of cytomegalovirus exposure and HLA in healthy donors. The germline gives CDR1 MNHNS, CDR2 SASEGT. The length of the CDR3 is 16 residues. The ends were cut back, 0 bases at V and 5 bases at J, with 16 bases in the middle. PCR amplification relied on 60 Vbeta primers (plus 13 Jbeta primers). Here immunoSEQ multiplex PCR was the method, and the copy in TCRdb shows in-frame clones only, minus some. The table records fewer than 250,000 clones, around four fifths of them present only once. The chain joins TRBV6-1 to TRBJ2-5; a possible D gene is TRBD2 (5 bases). This sequence was found in a male donor in good health and CMV-seronegative. The specimen sequenced was PBMCs. The chain's CDR3 is CASSEAWPRTGETQYF. In DNA form, the CDR3 reads TGTGCCAGCAGTGAAGCATGGCCGCGGACTGGGGAGACCCAGTACTTC.